The 23 T cell receptor beta chains below come from one sample, sequenced in a study of neoadjuvant anti-PD-1 for oral cavity cancer (dated by TCRdb to the early 2020s). The sample's time point, from its label and the paper: before neoadjuvant nivolumab. The library relied on the immunoSEQ multiplex PCR assay. TCRdb holds this immuneACCESS table with in-frame rearrangements only. Some clones are missing; in checked studies, unresolved V genes explain under half, and the rest has no known cause. The sample records 60,000 to 80,000 clones, roughly three quarters of which are singletons. The ten largest clones capture about 2.5% of the sample. Material: PBMCs, obtained before nivolumab (anti-PD-1) treatment. The receptors shown here come from a person between 40 and 79 years old with oral cavity squamous cell carcinoma.

The rearrangement uses TRBV6-5 and TRBJ1-4; D call uncertain. The length of the CDR3 is 13 residues. CDR1 is MNHEY and CDR2 is SVGAGI in the germline V gene. Trimming removed 6 bases at V and 4 bases at J, with 9 bases between. The CDR3 sequence: CASSLTYNEKLFF. CDR3 DNA sequence: TGTGCCAGCAGCCTCACCTATAATGAAAAACTGTTTTTT.

V gene TRBV2 combines with J gene TRBJ1-1; 7 bases are shared with TRBD1. V lost 7 bases, J lost 5 bases, and 13 bases stayed unmatched. The germline gives CDR1 SNHLY, CDR2 FYNNEI. CDR3 length equals 15 residues. The CDR3 DNA reads as TGTGCCAGCACCTCGACAGGGCGGATAGGAACTGAAGCTTTCTTT. As protein: CASTSTGRIGTEAFF.

V is TRBV2 and J is TRBJ2-2, with 13 bases that match TRBD2. The CDR3 runs to 15 residues. Germline V gene lookup returns CDR1 SNHLY and CDR2 FYNNEI. The ends lost 7 bases at V and 5 bases at J; junction bases unmatched: 4. The CDR3 loop is CASTLAGGLTGELFF. CDR3 in DNA: TGTGCCAGCACACTAGCGGGGGGGCTAACCGGGGAGCTGTTTTTT.

The chain links TRBV11-2 to TRBJ1-3; D unresolved. The germline gives CDR1 SGHAT, CDR2 FQNNGV. V was shortened by 3 bases and J by 3 bases, with 12 bases between the two germline ends. The CDR3 length is 15 residues. In nucleotides, the CDR3 is TGTGCCAGCAGCTTGCACTACAGAGGTGGAAACACCATATATTTT. It is translated as CASSLHYRGGNTIYF. The full variable domain, in which reference TRBV11-2 and TRBJ1-3 provide the parts outside the CDR3, is EAGVAQSPRYKIIEKRQSVAFWCNPISGHATLYWYQQILGQGPKLLIQFQNNGVVDDSQLPKDRFSAERLKGVDSTLKIQPAKLEDSAVYLCASSLHYRGGNTIYFGEGSWLTVV.

The chain links TRBV4-1 to TRBJ1-2; D gene ambiguous. Trimming cost V 1 base and J 4 bases, with 4 bases left between them. CDR3 length: 12 amino acids. Germline V gene data show CDR1 as MGHRA and CDR2 as YSYEKL. The chain's CDR3 is CASSQASYGYTF. For the CDR3, the DNA is TGCGCCAGCAGCCAAGCGAGCTATGGCTACACCTTC.

This chain connects TRBV30 to TRBJ2-1, with 11 bases matching TRBD2. With 3 bases clipped from V and 9 bases from J, the junction kept 4 bases outside the gene matches. The CDR3 spans 13 residues. In germline, CDR1 is GTSNPN, CDR2 SVGIG (reference sequence). The CDR3 DNA reads TGTGCCTGGAGAACTAGCGGGAGAGTTGAGCAGTTCTTC. The encoded protein is CAWRTSGRVEQFF.

The CDR3 region is CASRPLEGGSYNEQFF. The CDR3 bases are TGTGCCAGCAGACCTCTCGAAGGGGGCTCCTACAATGAGCAGTTCTTC. The chain links TRBV2 to TRBJ2-1, with D possibly being TRBD1 (6 bases). V was shortened by 6 bases and J by 0 bases, with 15 bases between the two germline ends. CDR1 SNHLY and CDR2 FYNNEI come from the germline V gene. The CDR3 length is 16 residues.

The chain is built from TRBV15 and TRBJ2-1; 11 nucleotides align to TRBD1. Germline V gene lookup returns CDR1 LNHNV and CDR2 YYDKDF (reference sequence). V shed 2 bases, J shed 6 bases, and the junction held 12 bases outside the gene matches. The CDR3 is made up of 18 amino acids. The CDR3 nucleotides read TGTGCCACCAGCAGACACGGATCCGGGACAGGGGGAGTCAATGAGCAGTTCTTC. This sequence encodes CATSRHGSGTGGVNEQFF.

This chain joins TRBV15 and TRBJ2-3; D uncertain. Deletions cut 9 bases from V and 6 bases from J, with 19 bases between. Germline lookup yields CDR1 LNHNV and CDR2 YYDKDF (reference sequence). The CDR3 loop spans 14 amino acids. Here the CDR3 reads CATRFGLPRDTQYF. For the CDR3, the DNA is TGTGCCACTCGTTTTGGGCTCCCCCGGGATACGCAGTATTTT.

The chain combines TRBV4-1 with TRBJ2-3; TRBD2 is a possible D gene (7 bases). Trimming pared 0 bases from V and 11 bases from J, leaving 15 bases between. CDR1 is MGHRA and CDR2 is YSYEKL in the germline V gene. The CDR3 is made up of 14 amino acids. CDR3 nucleotides: TGCGCCAGCAGCCAAGATAAGGGAGGGGGGAAGCAGTATTTT. Its translation: CASSQDKGGGKQYF.

The chain employs TRBV6-1 and TRBJ2-7; 7 bases agree with TRBD2. Germline lookup yields CDR1 MNHNS and CDR2 SASEGT. Losses at the gene ends were 6 bases for V and 3 bases for J; bases not matched to a gene: 5. The CDR3 extends over 13 amino acids. The chain's CDR3 is CASSLAAFYEQYF. CDR3 nucleotide sequence: TGTGCCAGCAGCCTAGCGGCATTCTACGAGCAGTACTTC.

The V gene is TRBV19, the J gene TRBJ2-4, with a weak D call TRBD1 (5 bases). V lost 5 bases to trimming and J lost 3 bases, with 20 bases between them. CDR3 length: 17 residues. From germline, CDR1 is LNHDA and CDR2 SQIVND (reference sequence). CDR3 residues: CASSPKGQAADKNIQYF. The CDR3 region has the DNA TGTGCCAGTAGTCCTAAGGGGCAGGCCGCCGACAAAAACATTCAGTACTTC.

The V gene is TRBV5-4, the J gene TRBJ2-7, with 13 bases identical to TRBD2. The ends lost 0 bases at V and 1 base at J; junction bases unmatched: 4. CDR3 length: 17 residues. Germline CDR1 is SGHNT and CDR2 is YYREEE (reference sequence). CDR3 amino acids: CASSLGLAGGLSYEQYF. The CDR3 DNA reads TGTGCCAGCAGCTTGGGACTAGCGGGGGGCCTTTCCTACGAGCAGTACTTC.

V usage is TRBV5-1 and J usage is TRBJ1-6; D remains ambiguous. Germline assignment: CDR1 SGHRS and CDR2 YFSETQ. Deletions cut 2 bases from V and 9 bases from J, with 15 bases between. This CDR3 has 15 amino acids. As DNA, the CDR3 is TGCGCCAGCAGCTTAAACAATCGACTTCTTTCACCCCTCCACTTT. Translation gives CASSLNNRLLSPLHF.

V and J are TRBV19 and TRBJ1-5, with D perhaps matching TRBD1 (5 bases). CDR3 length: 15 residues. Trimming removed 0 bases at V and 7 bases at J, with 13 bases between. Germline V gives CDR1 LNHDA, CDR2 SQIVND (reference sequence). CDR3: CASSIDVGPWQPQHF. In nucleotides, the CDR3 is TGTGCCAGTAGTATAGATGTGGGGCCTTGGCAGCCCCAGCATTTT.

The chain employs TRBV15 and TRBJ2-1; tentative D call: TRBD1 (6 bases). CDR1 LNHNV and CDR2 YYDKDF come from the germline V gene (reference sequence). The germline V and J ends were trimmed by 4 bases and 8 bases, with 15 bases remaining between them. This CDR3 is 14 amino acids long. CDR3 loop: CATSTLQQGDEQFF. CDR3 DNA: TGTGCCACCAGCACCTTACAACAGGGAGATGAGCAGTTCTTC.

The rearrangement uses TRBV14 and TRBJ2-1; 7 bases map to TRBD2. Losses at the gene ends were 2 bases for V and 8 bases for J; bases not matched to a gene: 6. Germline V lookup: CDR1 SGHDN, CDR2 FVKESK. CDR3 length equals 14 residues. The CDR3 nucleotides read TGTGCCAGCAGCCAAAGGGTAGCGGGTGATGAGCAGTTCTTC. This gives the protein CASSQRVAGDEQFF.

This clone was found once. The chain carries TRBV19 and TRBJ2-1; tentatively, D is TRBD2 (7 bases). The CDR3 sequence is 17 residues long. The V and J ends lost 3 bases and 7 bases respectively, with 22 bases between them. Germline V gives CDR1 LNHDA, CDR2 SQIVND (reference sequence). Here the CDR3 DNA reads TGTGCCAGTAGTATCCTACTAAGACTAGGGGGGGGGAATGAGCAGTTCTTC. Translated: CASSILLRLGGGNEQFF.

This sequence joins TRBV5-4 and TRBJ2-7; D perhaps matches TRBD2 (5 bases). V lost 2 bases to trimming and J lost 0 bases, with 9 bases between them. This CDR3 is 14 amino acids long. CDR1 SGHNT and CDR2 YYREEE come from the germline V gene (reference sequence). The CDR3: CASSFRGYSYEQYF. The CDR3 DNA is TGTGCCAGCAGCTTTAGAGGGTACTCCTACGAGCAGTACTTC.

The CDR3 bases are TGCGCCAGCAGTTCGATACCTAGCGGGGTTGAACGAGATACGCAGTATTTT. This encodes CASSSIPSGVERDTQYF. The rearrangement links TRBV10-1 to TRBJ2-3; TRBD2 matches at 9 bases. J gave up 5 bases and V 5 bases, and 14 bases lay outside the gene matches. CDR1 and CDR2 (germline): WNHNN, SYGVQD (reference sequence). The CDR3 has 17 amino acids.

V and J are TRBV5-1 and TRBJ2-7; a possible D gene is TRBD1 (5 bases). This CDR3 has 13 amino acids. The germline gives CDR1 SGHRS, CDR2 YFSETQ. V lost 4 bases, J lost 2 bases, and 10 bases lay in between. CDR3 protein: CASSETGTYEQYF. CDR3 in DNA: TGCGCCAGCAGCGAAACAGGCACCTACGAGCAGTACTTC. Looking up the rest from reference TRBV5-1 and TRBJ2-7 gives the full variable domain: KAGVTQTPRYLIKTRGQQVTLSCSPISGHRSVSWYQQTPGQGLQFLFEYFSETQRNKGNFPGRFSGRQFSNSRSEMNVSTLELGDSALYLCASSETGTYEQYFGPGTRLTVT.

The chain has TRBV9 and TRBJ2-7, with D possibly matching TRBD1 (5 bases). From germline, CDR1 is SGDLS and CDR2 YYNGEE. The germline V and J ends were trimmed by 2 bases and 0 bases, with 9 bases remaining between them. This CDR3 comprises 14 residues. The CDR3 spells CASSVRQLSYEQYF. In nucleotides, the CDR3 is TGTGCCAGCAGCGTGAGACAGCTCTCCTACGAGCAGTACTTC. Drawing the rest from reference TRBV9 and TRBJ2-7, the complete variable domain is DSGVTQTPKHLITATGQRVTLRCSPRSGDLSVYWYQQSLDQGLQFLIQYYNGEERAKGNILERFSAQQFPDLHSELNLSSLELGDSALYFCASSVRQLSYEQYFGPGTRLTVT.

The chain uses TRBV7-6 and TRBJ2-2; tentative D call: TRBD1 (6 bases). This CDR3 has 15 amino acids. Germline V gene data show CDR1 as SGHVS and CDR2 as FNYEAQ. V was pared by 4 bases and J by 0 bases, with 9 bases between. The CDR3 here is CASSSGVTNTGELFF. The CDR3 region has the DNA TGTGCCAGCAGCTCAGGGGTCACGAACACCGGGGAGCTGTTTTTT.